This TCR beta chain was sequenced during a study of blood T cells in healthy people across ages. The authors ran a second PCR of roughly 6 to 12 cycles using a sample-barcoded 5' primer and a J-beta primer mix. TCRdb redid the calling of the 5' RACE reads with MiXCR, one entry per CDR3 protein. The table lists 950,000 to 1,200,000 distinct CDR3 sequences, around two fifths of them singletons. Study observations and caveats: Among T cells, TCR beta diversity per million cells dropped roughly linearly as age rose.

This clonotype was counted a few times. Its antigen is not known. The germline gives CDR1 SGHRS, CDR2 YFSETQ. Trimming removed 0 bases at V and 6 bases at J, with 15 bases between. CDR3 size: 16 residues. Sequenced input: blood. The receptor comes from a man aged 18 to 30 in good health. The J gene is TRBJ1-4, the V gene TRBV5-1, with D hard to call. CDR3 residues: CASSLEHSVTDEKLFF. DNA for the CDR3: TGCGCCAGCAGCTTGGAGCATTCAGTTACGGATGAAAAACTGTTTTTT.